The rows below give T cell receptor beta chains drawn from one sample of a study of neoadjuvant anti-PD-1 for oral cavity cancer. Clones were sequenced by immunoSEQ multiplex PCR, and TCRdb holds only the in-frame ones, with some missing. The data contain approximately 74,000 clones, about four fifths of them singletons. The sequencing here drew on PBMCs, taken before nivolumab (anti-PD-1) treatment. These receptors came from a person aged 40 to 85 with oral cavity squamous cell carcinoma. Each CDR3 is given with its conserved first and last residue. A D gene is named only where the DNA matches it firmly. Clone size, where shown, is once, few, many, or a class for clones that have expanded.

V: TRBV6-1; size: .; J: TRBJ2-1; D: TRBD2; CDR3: CASSEQIGSGNEQFF; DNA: TGTGCCAGCAGTGAACAAATCGGTAGCGGGAATGAGCAGTTCTTC
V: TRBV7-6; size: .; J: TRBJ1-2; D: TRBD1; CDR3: CASSLAVGTAGYTF; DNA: TGTGCCAGCAGCTTAGCCGTCGGGACAGCTGGCTACACCTTC
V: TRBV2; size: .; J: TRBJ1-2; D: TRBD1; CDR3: CASSEVPGGLYIGYTF; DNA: TGTGCCAGCAGTGAAGTTCCAGGGGGCCTCTATATCGGCTACACCTTC
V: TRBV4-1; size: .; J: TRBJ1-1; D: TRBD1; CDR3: CASSLPQGEGTEAFF; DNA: TGCGCCAGCAGCCTACCCCAGGGGGAGGGAACTGAAGCTTTCTTT
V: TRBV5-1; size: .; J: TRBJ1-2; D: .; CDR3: CASSSGSSNYGYTF; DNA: TGCGCCAGCAGCTCCGGGTCATCTAACTATGGCTACACCTTC
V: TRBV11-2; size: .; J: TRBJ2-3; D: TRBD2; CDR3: CASSVTVAGGDTQYF; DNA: TGTGCCAGCAGCGTAACGGTAGCGGGGGGGGATACGCAGTATTTT
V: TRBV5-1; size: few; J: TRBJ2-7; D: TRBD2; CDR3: CASSQGLAFNLHEQYF; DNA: TGCGCCAGCAGCCAAGGACTAGCTTTTAACCTCCACGAGCAGTACTTC
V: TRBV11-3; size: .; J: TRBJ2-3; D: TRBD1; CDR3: CASSLGQGSTDTQYF; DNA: TGTGCCAGCAGCTTAGGACAGGGAAGCACAGATACGCAGTATTTT
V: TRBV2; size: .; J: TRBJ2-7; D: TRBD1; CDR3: CVSSPLGTEAYEQYF; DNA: TGTGTCAGCAGCCCCCTGGGGACAGAGGCCTACGAGCAGTACTTC
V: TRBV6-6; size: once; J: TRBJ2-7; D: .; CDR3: CASSYSTGESEQYF; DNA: TGTGCCAGCAGTTACTCGACGGGAGAGAGCGAGCAGTACTTC
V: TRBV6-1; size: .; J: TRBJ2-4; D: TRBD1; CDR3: CASTSTGGRNIQYF; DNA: TGTGCCAGCACCTCGACAGGGGGCCGGAACATTCAGTACTTC
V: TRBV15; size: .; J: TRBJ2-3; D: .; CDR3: CATSRQRGTDTQYF; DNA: TGTGCCACCAGCAGACAGAGAGGGACAGATACGCAGTATTTT
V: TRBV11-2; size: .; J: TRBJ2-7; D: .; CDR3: CASSIGSLYEQYF; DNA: TGTGCCAGCAGCATCGGGTCCCTCTACGAGCAGTACTTC
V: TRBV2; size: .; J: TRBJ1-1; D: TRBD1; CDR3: CASSLRGQGGTEAFF; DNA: TGTGCCAGCAGCCTTCGGGGACAGGGGGGCACTGAAGCTTTCTTT
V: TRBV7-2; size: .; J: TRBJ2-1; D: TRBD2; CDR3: CASSLVRGGTSGSSEQFF; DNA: TGTGCCAGCAGCTTAGTGCGGGGGGGGACTAGCGGGAGTTCTGAGCAGTTCTTC
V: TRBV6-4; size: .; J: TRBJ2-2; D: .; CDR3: CASSEQGLNTGELFF; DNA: TGTGCCAGCAGCGAACAGGGACTGAACACCGGGGAGCTGTTTTTT
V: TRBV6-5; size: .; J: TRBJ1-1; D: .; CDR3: CASAGGRNTEAFF; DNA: TGTGCCAGCGCGGGGGGCCGGAACACTGAAGCTTTCTTT
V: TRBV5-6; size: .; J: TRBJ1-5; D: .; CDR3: CASSERGVSNQPQHF; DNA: TGTGCCAGCAGCGAGCGTGGAGTAAGCAATCAGCCCCAGCATTTT
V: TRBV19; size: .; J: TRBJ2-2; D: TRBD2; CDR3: CASTSGMVSNTGELFF; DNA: TGTGCCAGTACGAGCGGGATGGTTTCCAACACCGGGGAGCTGTTTTTT
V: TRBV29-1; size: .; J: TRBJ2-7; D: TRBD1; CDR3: CSGGTGGYEQYF; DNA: TGCAGCGGGGGGACAGGGGGCTACGAGCAGTACTTC
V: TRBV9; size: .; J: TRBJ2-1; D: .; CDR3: CASSVAASLFSYNEQFF; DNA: TGTGCCAGCAGCGTAGCGGCTAGCCTTTTTTCCTACAATGAGCAGTTCTTC
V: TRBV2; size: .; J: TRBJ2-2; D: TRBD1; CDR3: CASRTGTANTGELFF; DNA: TGTGCCAGCAGAACCGGGACAGCGAACACCGGGGAGCTGTTTTTT
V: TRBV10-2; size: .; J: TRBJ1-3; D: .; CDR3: CASSLTGFLDTIYF; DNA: TGCGCCAGCAGTCTCACAGGGTTTCTGGACACCATATATTTT
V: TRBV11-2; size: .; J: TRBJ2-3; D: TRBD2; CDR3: CASSPLAGMDTQYF; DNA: TGTGCCAGCAGCCCACTAGCGGGAATGGATACGCAGTATTTT
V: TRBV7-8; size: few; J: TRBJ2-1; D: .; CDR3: CASSVGRSSYNEQFF; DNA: TGTGCCAGCAGTGTCGGACGGAGCTCCTACAATGAGCAGTTCTTC
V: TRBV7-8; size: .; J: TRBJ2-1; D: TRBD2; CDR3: CASSLFRGGDNEQFF; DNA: TGTGCCAGCAGCTTATTCCGCGGGGGGGACAATGAGCAGTTCTTC
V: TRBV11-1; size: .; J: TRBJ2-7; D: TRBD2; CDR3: CASSPGLAGVSYEQYF; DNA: TGTGCCAGCAGCCCAGGACTAGCGGGAGTCTCCTACGAGCAGTACTTC
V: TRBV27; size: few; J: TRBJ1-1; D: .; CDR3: CASSIAGPHTEAFF; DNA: TGTGCCAGCAGTATCGCAGGTCCTCACACTGAAGCTTTCTTT
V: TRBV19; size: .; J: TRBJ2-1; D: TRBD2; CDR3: CASSPRHSGPYNEQFF; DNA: TGTGCCAGTAGTCCCCGCCATAGCGGGCCTTACAATGAGCAGTTCTTC
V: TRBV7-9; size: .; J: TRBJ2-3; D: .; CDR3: CASRWGEASDTQYF; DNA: TGTGCCAGCAGGTGGGGGGAGGCGTCAGATACGCAGTATTTT
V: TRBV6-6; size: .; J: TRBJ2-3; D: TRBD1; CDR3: CASTIQGASTDTQYF; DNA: TGTGCCAGCACAATACAGGGGGCTAGCACAGATACGCAGTATTTT
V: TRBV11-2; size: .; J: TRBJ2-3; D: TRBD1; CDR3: CASSLDQGETDTQYF; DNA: TGTGCCAGCAGCTTAGATCAGGGGGAGACAGATACGCAGTATTTT
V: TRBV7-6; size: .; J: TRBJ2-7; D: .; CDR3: CASSDGQGKQYF; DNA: TGTGCCAGCAGCGACGGCCAGGGGAAGCAGTACTTC
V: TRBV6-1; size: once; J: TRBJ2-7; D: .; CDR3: CASRRGAQGAYEQYF; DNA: TGTGCCAGCAGACGGGGGGCGCAGGGGGCCTACGAGCAGTACTTC
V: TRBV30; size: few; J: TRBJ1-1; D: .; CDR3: CAWRRGGIAEAFF; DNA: TGTGCCTGGAGAAGGGGGGGAATCGCTGAAGCTTTCTTT
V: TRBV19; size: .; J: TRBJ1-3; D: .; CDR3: CASSIGSAGLSGNTIYF; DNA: TGTGCCAGTAGTATCGGATCAGCGGGTCTCTCTGGAAACACCATATATTTT
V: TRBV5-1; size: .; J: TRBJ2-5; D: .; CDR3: CASSSLAPQQETQYF; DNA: TGCGCCAGCAGCTCCCTGGCCCCTCAACAAGAGACCCAGTACTTC